Sequencing of this T cell receptor (beta chain) was carried out in a study of cytomegalovirus exposure and HLA in healthy donors. Broader study findings: Researchers reported from a later analysis that most CMV-associated TCR beta chains appeared HLA-restricted.

This CDR3 is built from 14 residues. Germline lookup yields CDR1 MDHEN and CDR2 SYDVKM. V lost 2 bases to trimming and J lost 2 bases; unmatched junction nucleotides: 2. With regard to this clone: The antigen is unknown.

Primers for the PCR totalled 60 Vbeta and 13 Jbeta. TCRdb keeps only in-frame clones here, not all; method: immunoSEQ multiplex PCR. This sample has about 130,000 clones, with 65% to 80% found just once. The clonotype was recovered from a human donor in good health. Sequencing was performed on PBMCs. This chain links TRBV28 with TRBJ2-5; 7 nucleotides align to TRBD2. The CDR3 reads CASSLVGGQETQYF. The CDR3, as DNA: TGTGCCAGCAGTTTAGTGGGGGGGCAAGAGACCCAGTACTTC.